This record looks at one T cell receptor beta chain sequence and its context. This table comes from immunoSEQ multiplex PCR, and its TCRdb copy is limited to in-frame clones, with some not included. The sample carries fewer than 60,000 clones, 87% recorded once. The sample originates from a study of blood T cell repertoires in COVID-19. Study background: Specimens from acute and convalescent COVID-19 originated in the United States, Italy and Spain. T cells, B-cell-depleted T cells, or PBMCs supplied cDNA or gDNA.

Germline assignment: CDR1 SGHDN and CDR2 FVKESK. This CDR3 spans 12 amino acids. With 5 bases removed from V and 5 bases from J, the gap between germline ends came to 9 bases. The TCR sequence derives from a woman aged 55 to 70 with COVID-19, enrolled during active disease. The gene calls are TRBV14 and TRBJ1-1, with D maybe TRBD1 (5 bases). The sequencing sample was made of peripheral blood. The CDR3 region has the DNA TGTGCCAGCAGCGGGGGGAGAACTGAAGCTTTCTTT. It yields the protein CASSGGRTEAFF.